One sample yielded the 30 T cell receptor beta chains listed below, sequenced in a study of response to subunit inactivated influenza vaccine (dated by TCRdb to 2016 to 2019). Receptor libraries were prepared by RT-PCR. Sequencing was carried out with an Illumina HiSeq 2500. TCRdb reanalyzed the raw reads on its own, using fastp at Q25 for trimming and MiXCR for clone calling, and kept in-frame beta chains. Entries are consolidated by CDR3 protein sequence, retaining the most common genes and DNA. Present in this sample are hundreds of thousands of distinct CDR3 sequences, 16% of which were seen just once. The ten largest make up approximately 3% of the sample. This material consisted of CD4+ T cells sorted from PBMCs, taken about 23 months after vaccination. These receptors were collected from a man aged 50-75 years who received an inactivated influenza vaccine. Donor details come from another sample of the same person, matched by shared clones.

The chain has TRBV9 and TRBJ1-3, with 8 positions matching TRBD1. The length of the CDR3 is 17 residues. Per the germline V gene, CDR1 is SGDLS and CDR2 is YYNGEE. Losses at the gene ends were 2 bases for V and 3 bases for J; bases not matched to a gene: 10. The CDR3 region has the DNA TGTGCCAGCAGCGTGTCCCAGGGGGCGTCGGGTGGAAACACCATATATTTT. Translated: CASSVSQGASGGNTIYF.

The CDR3 region is CASSPGTAWDEKLFF. As DNA, the CDR3 is TGCGCCAGCAGCCCCGGGACAGCCTGGGATGAAAAACTGTTTTTT. The chain uses TRBV5-1 and TRBJ1-4; 7 bases line up with TRBD1. The CDR3 consists of 15 residues. V was pared by 4 bases and J by 6 bases, with 9 bases of the junction left unmatched. The germline CDR1 and CDR2 sequences are SGHRS and YFSETQ.

The J gene is TRBJ2-3, the V gene TRBV5-1; D tentatively fits TRBD1 or TRBD2 (6 bases each). The CDR3 length is 16 residues. Germline assignment: CDR1 SGHRS and CDR2 YFSETQ. The V gene lost 4 bases and the J gene lost 0 bases, with 15 bases spanning the gap. For the CDR3, the DNA is TGCGCCAGCAGCCCCGACGGGGGCGGGAGCACAGATACGCAGTATTTT. It codes for CASSPDGGGSTDTQYF.

In its sample, this clonotype was seen a few times. V and J are TRBV12-3 or TRBV12-4 and TRBJ2-2, with 11 bases identical to TRBD2. V was clipped by 5 bases and J by 9 bases; unmatched bases: 5. CDR3 length: 14 amino acids. CDR3 DNA: TGTGCCAGCAGTGGGACTAGCGGTACCCGGGAGCTGTTTTTT. Its translation is CASSGTSGTRELFF.

This clonotype came up many times. The chain is built from TRBV7-2 and TRBJ2-7, with 10 bases lining up with TRBD2. CDR3 length: 15 residues. Germline V gene sequence: CDR1 SGHTA, CDR2 FQGNSA. Trimming at V came to 5 bases and at J to 0 bases, leaving 4 bases not matched to a gene. CDR3 DNA sequence: TGTGCCAGCAGCACTAGCGGGGCCATCTCCTACGAGCAGTACTTC. It yields the protein CASSTSGAISYEQYF.

V usage is TRBV20-1 and J usage is TRBJ2-5, with D unresolved. Germline CDR1 reads DFQATT; CDR2 reads SNEGSKA (reference sequence). V was shortened by 2 bases and J by 0 bases, with 4 bases between the two germline ends. The CDR3 totals 12 residues. CDR3 region: CSARWDQETQYF. In DNA, the CDR3 is TGCAGTGCTAGATGGGACCAAGAGACCCAGTACTTC.

The chain carries TRBV20-1 and TRBJ2-7; D possibly corresponds to TRBD1 (6 bases). The germline gives CDR1 DFQATT, CDR2 SNEGSKA (reference sequence). This CDR3 is 11 amino acids long. The CDR3 is CSADRSYEQYF. The DNA for the CDR3 is TGCAGCGCAGACAGGTCCTACGAGCAGTACTTC.

The V and J genes are TRBV25-1 and TRBJ1-6; perhaps TRBD1 as D (5 bases). The ends were cut back, 4 bases at V and 10 bases at J, with 11 bases in the middle. CDR1 is MGHDK, CDR2 SYGVNS, per germline. The CDR3 contains 13 residues. CDR3 bases: TGTGCCAGCAGTGTCACAGGAGACTCACCCCTCCACTTT. Its protein product is CASSVTGDSPLHF. Variable domain in full (rest from reference TRBV25-1 and TRBJ1-6): EADIYQTPRYLVIGTGKKITLECSQTMGHDKMYWYQQDPGMELHLIHYSYGVNSTEKGDLSSESTVSRIRTEHFPLTLESARPSHTSQYLCASSVTGDSPLHFGNGTRLTVT.

This sequence joins TRBV11-3 and TRBJ2-3; D possibly corresponds to TRBD2 (5 bases). The V end lost 4 bases, the J end lost 9 bases, and 14 bases lay between the germline ends. Germline V gene data show CDR1 as SGHNT and CDR2 as YENEEA. There are 13 residues in the CDR3. Here the CDR3 reads CASSSGGPQTQYF. CDR3 nucleotides: TGTGCCAGCAGCTCAGGCGGGCCCCAGACGCAGTATTTT. The full variable domain, its missing parts supplied by reference TRBV11-3 and TRBJ2-3, is EAGVVQSPRYKIIEKKQPVAFWCNPISGHNTLYWYLQNLGQGPELLIRYENEEAVDDSQLPKDRFSAERLKGVDSTLKIQPAELGDSAVYLCASSSGGPQTQYFGPGTRLTVL.

In its sample, this clonotype was seen a few times. The chain links TRBV12-3 or TRBV12-4 to TRBJ1-1; possibly TRBD1 for D (6 bases). The CDR3 is 13 amino acids. V was pared by 6 bases and J by 6 bases, with 14 bases between. The CDR3 is CASSSDSYSEAFF. The CDR3, as DNA: TGTGCCAGCAGCTCGGACAGTTACTCTGAAGCTTTCTTT.

This clonotype was seen a handful of times. The V gene is TRBV12-3 or TRBV12-4, the J gene TRBJ2-5; TRBD1 aligns across 9 bases. The V and J ends lost 5 bases and 5 bases, in that order; junction bases with no gene match: 3. The CDR3 consists of 13 residues. CDR3 residues: CASSPTGGETQYF. CDR3 sequence (DNA): TGTGCCAGCAGTCCAACAGGGGGCGAGACCCAGTACTTC.

The CDR3 DNA is TGCAGCGTCCCCGCGGGACGCTCCTACGAGCAGTACTTC. Encoded protein: CSVPAGRSYEQYF. This chain connects TRBV29-1 to TRBJ2-7, with D perhaps TRBD2 (6 bases). Germline-derived CDR1 and CDR2 are SQVTM and ANQGSEA. The CDR3 runs 13 residues. The V end lost 6 bases, the J end lost 0 bases, and 12 bases lay between the germline ends.

The rearrangement uses TRBV7-2 and TRBJ2-5; D possibly corresponds to TRBD2 (6 bases). V lost 0 bases and J lost 7, with 12 bases in between. Germline V gene lookup returns CDR1 SGHTA and CDR2 FQGNSA. The CDR3 is 14 residues long. The CDR3 region is CASSLATGSGTQYF. The CDR3 DNA follows: TGTGCCAGCAGCTTAGCGACCGGGAGCGGGACCCAGTACTTC.

This clonotype was seen repeatedly, ten times or more. The chain has TRBV5-1 and TRBJ2-2; 7 nucleotides match TRBD1. CDR3 size: 15 residues. Germline CDR1 is SGHRS and CDR2 is YFSETQ. V was pared by 4 bases and J by 1 base, with 4 bases of the junction left unmatched. CDR3 protein: CASSLRTGNTGELFF. As DNA, the CDR3 is TGCGCCAGCAGCCTCAGGACAGGGAACACCGGGGAGCTGTTTTTT.

This clonotype was recorded many times. The rearrangement joins TRBV3-1 to TRBJ2-7, with D perhaps matching TRBD1 (6 bases). The CDR3 spans 13 residues. The V gene lost 4 bases and the J gene lost 3 bases, with 10 bases spanning the gap. Germline loops: CDR1 LGHDT, CDR2 YNNKEL (reference sequence). The CDR3 nucleotides are TGTGCCAGCAGCCCTTTACAGGGCTACGAGCAGTACTTC. It is translated as CASSPLQGYEQYF.

This clonotype was counted only a few times. The J gene is TRBJ2-3, the V gene TRBV12-3 or TRBV12-4; possibly TRBD2 for D (7 bases). V lost 3 bases, J lost 9 bases, and 13 bases lay in between. The CDR3 consists of 13 residues. The CDR3 loop is CASSFEGRGTQYF. In DNA, the CDR3 is TGTGCCAGCAGTTTCGAGGGGAGGGGGACGCAGTATTTT.

This chain uses TRBV4-3 with TRBJ2-2, with D perhaps matching TRBD1 or TRBD2 (5 bases each). Trimming shortened V by 0 bases and J by 6 bases, and 14 bases separated the two germline ends. From germline, CDR1 is LGHNA and CDR2 YSLEER. The CDR3 runs 16 residues. The DNA of the CDR3 is TGCGCCAGCAGCCAAGACGCCTTGGGGGTCCCCGGGGAGCTGTTTTTT. Its protein is CASSQDALGVPGELFF.

The rearrangement links TRBV2 to TRBJ1-6; a possible D gene is TRBD1 (5 bases). Trimming pared 6 bases from V and 13 bases from J, leaving 13 bases between. Germline CDR1 reads SNHLY; CDR2 reads FYNNEI. The CDR3 runs to 12 residues. The CDR3 nucleotides read TGTGCCAGCAGGCCGGGGCCAGGCCCCCTCCACTTT. This codes for CASRPGPGPLHF. Full variable domain (outside the CDR3, taken from reference TRBV2 and TRBJ1-6): EPEVTQTPSHQVTQMGQEVILRCVPISNHLYFYWYRQILGQKVEFLVSFYNNEISEKSEIFDDQFSVERPDGSNFTLKIRSTKLEDSAMYFCASRPGPGPLHFGNGTRLTVT.

The V and J genes are TRBV9 and TRBJ1-6; D remains unclear. Between the trimmed V and J ends, which lost 0 bases and 10 bases, there was a span of 8 bases. The CDR3 is 13 residues long. Germline values: CDR1 SGDLS, CDR2 YYNGEE. The CDR3 loop reads CASSVAPDSPLHF. The DNA for the CDR3 is TGTGCCAGCAGCGTAGCTCCCGACTCACCCCTCCACTTT.

The chain carries TRBV20-1 and TRBJ2-1; no definite D call. V was pared by 3 bases and J by 4 bases, with 10 bases between. The CDR3 spans 13 residues. Looked up from germline, CDR1 is DFQATT and CDR2 is SNEGSKA (reference sequence). The DNA for the CDR3 is TGCAGTGCTAGGGGTGCGTCTTACAATGAGCAGTTCTTC. Translation gives CSARGASYNEQFF.

The table lists this clonotype with many counts. The J gene is TRBJ2-1, the V gene TRBV10-3, with D maybe TRBD2 (5 bases). CDR1 is ENHRY and CDR2 is SYGVKD in the germline V gene. Trimming left V 2 bases short and J 15 bases short, with 17 bases between. The CDR3 spans 13 residues. The CDR3 loop is CAISEGGSVRRFF. Written as DNA, the CDR3 is TGTGCCATCAGTGAGGGAGGTAGCGTTCGTCGGTTCTTC.

For the CDR3, the DNA is TGTGCCACCAGTGATTTTAGGGTTGGCGGAGGAAGCTACAATGAGCAGTTCTTC. The encoded protein is CATSDFRVGGGSYNEQFF. This sequence joins TRBV24-1 and TRBJ2-1; tentatively, D is TRBD2 (5 bases). V was pared by 1 base and J by 3 bases, with 18 bases between. CDR3 length: 18 residues. CDR1 is KGHDR and CDR2 is SFDVKD in the germline V gene.

There are many counts of this clonotype. CDR3: CASSSDRVGGYTF. The CDR3 region has the DNA TGTGCCAGCAGTTCAGACAGGGTTGGTGGCTACACCTTC. The chain couples TRBV12-3 or TRBV12-4 to TRBJ1-2; 7 nucleotides agree with TRBD1. CDR3 length: 13 amino acids. J gave up 7 bases and V 4 bases, and 6 bases lay outside the gene matches.

The CDR3, as DNA: TGTGCCAGCAAAGAACAGGGGCGGTACGAGCAGTACTTC. Translating it yields CASKEQGRYEQYF. The rearrangement links TRBV6-1 to TRBJ2-7; 7 bases align to TRBD1. Per germline, CDR1 MNHNS and CDR2 SASEGT. J gave up 4 bases and V 7 bases, and 7 bases lay outside the gene matches. The CDR3 has 13 residues.

The rearrangement joins TRBV11-1 to TRBJ2-5; TRBD2 matches 9 bases. This CDR3 is 17 amino acids long. V dropped 0 bases and J dropped 7; count of bases not matched to a gene: 12. Germline CDR1 reads SGHAT; CDR2 reads FQDESV (reference sequence). The CDR3 sequence: CASSLAPGLAIDATQYF. In nucleotides, the CDR3 is TGTGCCAGCAGCTTAGCCCCCGGACTAGCGATCGATGCGACCCAGTACTTC. Full variable domain (remainder filled in from reference TRBV11-1 and TRBJ2-5): EAEVAQSPRYKITEKSQAVAFWCDPISGHATLYWYRQILGQGPELLVQFQDESVVDDSQLPKDRFSAERLKGVDSTLKIQPAELGDSAMYLCASSLAPGLAIDATQYFGPGTRLLVL.

This clonotype was seen a handful of times. V is TRBV6-2 or TRBV6-3 and J is TRBJ2-1; 10 bases are a match to TRBD2. J lost 2 bases, V lost 0 bases, and 4 bases had no gene match. Germline V lookup: CDR1 MNHEY, CDR2 SVGEGT. This CDR3 region has 17 residues. The CDR3 DNA sequence: TGTGCCAGCAGTTACTCCCTACTAGCGGGGCCCTACAATGAGCAGTTCTTC. Translated, it gives CASSYSLLAGPYNEQFF.

This clonotype was found once. The chain joins TRBV30 to TRBJ2-7; 9 nucleotides align to TRBD2. The CDR3 consists of 15 residues. Germline CDR1 is GTSNPN and CDR2 is SVGIG (reference sequence). V dropped 1 base and J dropped 4; count of bases not matched to a gene: 8. The CDR3 loop is CAWSGTGTSRYEQYF. CDR3 DNA: TGTGCCTGGAGTGGAACCGGGACTAGCAGATACGAGCAGTACTTC. Based on the CDR3 plus reference TRBV30 and TRBJ2-7, the full variable domain is SQTIHQWPATLVQPVGSPLSLECTVEGTSNPNLYWYRQAAGRGLQLLFYSVGIGQISSEVPQNLSASRPQDRQFILSSKKLLLSDSGFYLCAWSGTGTSRYEQYFGPGTRLTVT.

This clonotype was counted a few times. The gene calls are TRBV12-3 or TRBV12-4 and TRBJ2-7; a weak D match, TRBD2 (5 bases). Trimming removed 5 bases at V and 0 bases at J, with 11 bases between. The length of the CDR3 is 14 residues. The DNA for the CDR3 is TGTGCCAGCAGTCCGATGGGGAGCTCCTACGAGCAGTACTTC. It codes for CASSPMGSSYEQYF.

This clonotype was counted a few times. This sequence joins TRBV5-1 and TRBJ1-2, with 7 bases matching TRBD1. Germline CDR1 SGHRS, CDR2 YFSETQ. The CDR3 is 14 amino acids. The V segment lost 3 bases and the J segment 3 bases; nucleotides outside the gene matches: 5. This CDR3 reads CASSWGQLDYGYTF. Written as DNA, the CDR3 is TGCGCCAGCAGCTGGGGACAGTTAGACTATGGCTACACCTTC. Full variable domain (missing parts from reference TRBV5-1 and TRBJ1-2): KAGVTQTPRYLIKTRGQQVTLSCSPISGHRSVSWYQQTPGQGLQFLFEYFSETQRNKGNFPGRFSGRQFSNSRSEMNVSTLELGDSALYLCASSWGQLDYGYTFGSGTRLTVV.

This clonotype was observed a few times. This CDR3 is CSATPTGLTYNEQFF. As DNA, the CDR3 is TGCAGTGCTACTCCGACAGGTCTTACCTACAATGAGCAGTTCTTC. The chain is built from TRBV20-1 and TRBJ2-1; a weak D match, TRBD1 (6 bases). The CDR3 sequence is 15 residues long. The ends were cut back, 4 bases at V and 2 bases at J, with 15 bases in the middle. From germline, CDR1 is DFQATT and CDR2 SNEGSKA (reference sequence).